This entry is about one T cell receptor (beta chain). Its antigen is unidentified. The CDR3 has 15 amino acids. Trimming removed 0 bases at V and 5 bases at J, with 12 bases between. The germline V gene encodes CDR1 SGHDT and CDR2 YYEEEE. Sequenced by immunoSEQ multiplex PCR; TCRdb stores in-frame clones only, minus some. The table lists about 200,000 clones, roughly 91% of them singletons. This sample was included in a study of cytomegalovirus exposure and HLA in healthy donors. General study findings and limits: The finding came from a later analysis; first-cohort TCR clusters tended to co-occur in the 130 or so validation repertoires.

The sequenced material came from PBMCs. The chain employs TRBV5-6 and TRBJ1-5; TRBD1 might be the D (5 bases). The origin of this receptor is a woman between 18 and 29 years old in good health and CMV-seropositive. CDR3 DNA sequence: TGTGCCAGCAGCTTGGTAGGGACTGATCATCAGCCCCAGCATTTT. This sequence encodes CASSLVGTDHQPQHF.